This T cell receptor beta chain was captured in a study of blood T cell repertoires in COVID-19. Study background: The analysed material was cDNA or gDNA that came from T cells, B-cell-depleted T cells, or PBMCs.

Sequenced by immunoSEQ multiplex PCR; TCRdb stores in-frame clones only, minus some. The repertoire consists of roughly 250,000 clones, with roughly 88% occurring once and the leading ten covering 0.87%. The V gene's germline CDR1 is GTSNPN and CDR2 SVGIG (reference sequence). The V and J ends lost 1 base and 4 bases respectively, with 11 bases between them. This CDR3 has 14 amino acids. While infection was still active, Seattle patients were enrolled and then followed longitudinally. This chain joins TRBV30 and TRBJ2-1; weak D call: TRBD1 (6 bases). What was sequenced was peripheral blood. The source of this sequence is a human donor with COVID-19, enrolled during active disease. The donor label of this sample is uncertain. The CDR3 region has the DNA TGTGCCTGGAGTGGGGGGCCGTTATACAATGAGCAGTTCTTC. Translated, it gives CAWSGGPLYNEQFF.